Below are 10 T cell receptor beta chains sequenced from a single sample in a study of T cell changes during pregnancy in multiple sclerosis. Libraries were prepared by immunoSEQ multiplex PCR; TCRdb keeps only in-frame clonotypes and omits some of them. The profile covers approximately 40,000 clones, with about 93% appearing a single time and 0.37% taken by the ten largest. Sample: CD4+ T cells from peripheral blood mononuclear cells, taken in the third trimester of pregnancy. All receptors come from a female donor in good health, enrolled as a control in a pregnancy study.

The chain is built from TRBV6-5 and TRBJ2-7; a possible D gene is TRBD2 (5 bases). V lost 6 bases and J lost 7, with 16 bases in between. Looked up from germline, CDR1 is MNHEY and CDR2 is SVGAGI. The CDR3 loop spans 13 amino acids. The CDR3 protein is CASSPGLEREQYF. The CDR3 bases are TGTGCCAGCAGCCCCGGACTGGAGAGGGAGCAGTACTTC.

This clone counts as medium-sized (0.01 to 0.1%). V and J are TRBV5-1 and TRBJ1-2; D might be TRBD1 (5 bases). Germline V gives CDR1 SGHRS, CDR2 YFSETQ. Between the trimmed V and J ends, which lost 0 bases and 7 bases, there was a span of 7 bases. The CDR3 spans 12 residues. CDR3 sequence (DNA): TGCGCCAGCAGCTTGGAAAGGGGTGGCTACACCTTC. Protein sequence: CASSLERGGYTF.

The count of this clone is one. Here the CDR3 reads CASSARSEQYF. CDR3 nucleotides: TGTGCCAGCAGCGCCAGATCCGAGCAGTACTTC. The genes are TRBV2 and TRBJ2-7; no definite D call. The germline V and J ends were trimmed by 6 bases and 6 bases, with 9 bases remaining between them. The CDR3 sequence is 11 residues long. The germline gives CDR1 SNHLY, CDR2 FYNNEI.

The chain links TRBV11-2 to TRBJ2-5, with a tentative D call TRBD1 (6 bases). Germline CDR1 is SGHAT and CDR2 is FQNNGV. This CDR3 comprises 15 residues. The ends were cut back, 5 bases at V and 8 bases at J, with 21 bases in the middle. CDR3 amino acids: CASSGLRTVKRTQYF. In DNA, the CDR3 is TGTGCCAGCAGCGGACTCCGGACAGTTAAGAGAACCCAGTACTTC.

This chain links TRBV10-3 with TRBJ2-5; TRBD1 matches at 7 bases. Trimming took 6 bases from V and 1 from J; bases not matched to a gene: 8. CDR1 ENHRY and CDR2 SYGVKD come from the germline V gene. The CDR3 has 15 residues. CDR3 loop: CAIRRDRDRQETQYF. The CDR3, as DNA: TGTGCCATCAGACGAGACAGGGACCGCCAAGAGACCCAGTACTTC.

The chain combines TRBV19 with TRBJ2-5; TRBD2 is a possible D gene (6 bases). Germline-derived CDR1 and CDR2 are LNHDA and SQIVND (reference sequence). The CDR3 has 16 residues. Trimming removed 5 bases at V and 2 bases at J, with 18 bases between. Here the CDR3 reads CASSGLLPGGQETQYF. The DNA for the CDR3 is TGTGCCAGTAGTGGCTTACTCCCTGGGGGGCAAGAGACCCAGTACTTC.

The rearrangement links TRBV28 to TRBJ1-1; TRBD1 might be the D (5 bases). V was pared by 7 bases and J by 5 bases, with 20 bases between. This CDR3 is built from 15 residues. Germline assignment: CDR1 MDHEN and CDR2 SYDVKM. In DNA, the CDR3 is TGTGCCAGCACCACACTTGGGCAGGGTTTTACTGAAGCTTTCTTT. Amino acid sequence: CASTTLGQGFTEAFF.

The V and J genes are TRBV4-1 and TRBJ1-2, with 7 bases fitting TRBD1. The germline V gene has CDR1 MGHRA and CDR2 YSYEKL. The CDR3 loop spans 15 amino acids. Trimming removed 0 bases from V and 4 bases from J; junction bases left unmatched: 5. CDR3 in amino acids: CASSQDVGQLYGYTF. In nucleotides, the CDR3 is TGCGCCAGCAGCCAAGATGTGGGACAGCTCTATGGCTACACCTTC.

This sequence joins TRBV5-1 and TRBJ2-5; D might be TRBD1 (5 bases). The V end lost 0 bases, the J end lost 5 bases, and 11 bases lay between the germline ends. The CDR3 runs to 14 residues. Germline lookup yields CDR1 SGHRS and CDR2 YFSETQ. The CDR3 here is CASSLEGVRETQYF. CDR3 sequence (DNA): TGCGCCAGCAGCTTGGAAGGGGTCAGGGAGACCCAGTACTTC.

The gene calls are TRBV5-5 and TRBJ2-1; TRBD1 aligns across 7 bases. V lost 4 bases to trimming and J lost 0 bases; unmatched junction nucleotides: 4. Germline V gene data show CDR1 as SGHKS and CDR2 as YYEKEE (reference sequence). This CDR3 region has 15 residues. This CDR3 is CASSRDRVSYNEQFF. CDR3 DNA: TGTGCCAGCAGCCGTGACAGGGTCTCCTACAATGAGCAGTTCTTC.